This entry lists 13 T cell receptor beta chains sequenced from one sample in a study of blood T cell repertoires in COVID-19. TCRdb's copy holds only in-frame clones and misses some; the assay was immunoSEQ multiplex PCR. The data show 200,000 to 250,000 clones, around 81% seen once. The material sequenced was PBMCs or T cells enriched from blood (not recorded which). These receptors all come from a man under 40 with acute COVID-19.

This chain uses TRBV7-2 with TRBJ1-6, with TRBD1 identical over 7 bases. This CDR3 is 16 amino acids long. V gave up 3 bases and J gave up 8 bases; unmatched junction bases: 10. Germline values: CDR1 SGHTA, CDR2 FQGNSA. CDR3 coding DNA: TGTGCCAGCAGCTTCGGTTGGGACAGCGCATATTCACCCCTCCACTTT. This gives the protein CASSFGWDSAYSPLHF.

V usage is TRBV3-1 (or the pseudogene TRBV3-2) and J usage is TRBJ1-1; D unresolved. The V end lost 5 bases, the J end lost 1 base, and 11 bases lay between the germline ends. Per germline, CDR1 LGHDT and CDR2 YNNKEL (reference sequence). The CDR3 totals 14 residues. Here the CDR3 reads CASSLRGQNTEAFF. The CDR3 coding sequence is TGTGCCAGCAGCTTAAGAGGCCAGAACACTGAAGCTTTCTTT.

This clone turned up a few times. The chain carries TRBV7-2 and TRBJ2-1; D call uncertain. The CDR3 is 13 residues long. CDR1 is SGHTA and CDR2 is FQGNSA in the germline V gene. The V and J ends lost 4 bases and 7 bases respectively, with 11 bases between them. The CDR3 DNA follows: TGTGCCAGCAGCTCATTACAGAAGAATGAGCAGTTCTTC. It codes for CASSSLQKNEQFF.

The chain combines TRBV5-1 with TRBJ2-5; tentative D call: TRBD2 (6 bases). V was shortened by 3 bases and J by 3 bases, with 15 bases between the two germline ends. This CDR3 has 15 residues. Germline lookup yields CDR1 SGHRS and CDR2 YFSETQ. The CDR3 spells CASSSGVGDEETQYF. CDR3 coding DNA: TGCGCCAGCAGCTCGGGGGTGGGTGATGAAGAGACCCAGTACTTC. The full variable domain, its missing parts supplied by reference TRBV5-1 and TRBJ2-5, is KAGVTQTPRYLIKTRGQQVTLSCSPISGHRSVSWYQQTPGQGLQFLFEYFSETQRNKGNFPGRFSGRQFSNSRSEMNVSTLELGDSALYLCASSSGVGDEETQYFGPGTRLLVL.

The chain's CDR3 is CASSQGSQLNTEAFF. The CDR3 region has the DNA TGTGCCAGCAGCCAAGGCTCACAGTTAAACACTGAAGCTTTCTTT. The chain couples TRBV3-1 (or the pseudogene TRBV3-2) to TRBJ1-1; D is uncertain. Germline V lookup: CDR1 LGHDT, CDR2 YNNKEL (reference sequence). The CDR3 sequence is 15 residues long. V was cut by 1 base and J by 2 bases, with 11 bases left in between.

The chain links TRBV6-5 to TRBJ2-2; D gene ambiguous. Germline-derived CDR1 and CDR2 are MNHEY and SVGAGI. V was clipped by 6 bases and J by 3 bases, with 8 bases between them. The CDR3 has 13 residues. The CDR3 loop is CASSVLDTGELFF. The CDR3, as DNA: TGTGCCAGCAGCGTACTGGACACCGGGGAGCTGTTTTTT.

The chain carries TRBV7-6 and TRBJ1-6, with 9 bases lining up with TRBD1. In germline, CDR1 is SGHVS, CDR2 FNYEAQ. This CDR3 spans 18 amino acids. V trimming: 5 bases; J trimming: 0 bases; junction bases outside the gene matches: 8. DNA for the CDR3: TGTGCCAGCAGCCTCCGGGACAGGGAGAGCTCCTATAATTCACCCCTCCACTTT. Encoded protein: CASSLRDRESSYNSPLHF. Complete variable domain (other parts from reference TRBV7-6 and TRBJ1-6): GAGVSQSPRYKVTKRGQDVALRCDPISGHVSLYWYRQALGQGPEFLTYFNYEAQQDKSGLPNDRFSAERPEGSISTLTIQRTEQRDSAMYRCASSLRDRESSYNSPLHFGNGTRLTVT.

This chain uses TRBV2 with TRBJ1-2, with D hard to call. The germline V gene has CDR1 SNHLY and CDR2 FYNNEI. The CDR3 has 13 amino acids. The V and J ends lost 4 bases and 4 bases respectively, with 10 bases between them. CDR3 sequence: CASSAGGSYGYTF. CDR3 in DNA: TGTGCCAGCAGTGCGGGAGGGTCCTATGGCTACACCTTC.

This clone has ten or more counts. The chain couples TRBV2 to TRBJ1-4, with D hard to call. Germline assignment: CDR1 SNHLY and CDR2 FYNNEI. The CDR3 contains 14 residues. The V end was cut by 7 bases, the J end by 5 bases, with 14 bases between. The CDR3: CASKVGSQNEKLFF. CDR3 nucleotides: TGTGCCAGCAAGGTCGGGAGCCAAAATGAAAAACTGTTTTTT. Full variable domain (missing parts from reference TRBV2 and TRBJ1-4): EPEVTQTPSHQVTQMGQEVILRCVPISNHLYFYWYRQILGQKVEFLVSFYNNEISEKSEIFDDQFSVERPDGSNFTLKIRSTKLEDSAMYFCASKVGSQNEKLFFGSGTQLSVL.

Sample share makes this clone medium-sized (0.01 to 0.1%). The V gene is TRBV7-9, the J gene TRBJ1-5; 8 positions match TRBD1. This CDR3 is built from 15 residues. V gave up 4 bases and J gave up 4 bases; unmatched junction bases: 6. Germline V lookup: CDR1 SEHNR, CDR2 FQNEAQ (reference sequence). CDR3 nucleotides: TGTGCCAGCAGCTCCCCTGACAGGGGAAATCAGCCCCAGCATTTT. This gives the protein CASSSPDRGNQPQHF.

V gene TRBV11-1 combines with J gene TRBJ1-6; 9 bases fit TRBD1. Germline values: CDR1 SGHAT, CDR2 FQDESV (reference sequence). This CDR3 spans 16 amino acids. J gave up 5 bases and V 5 bases, and 7 bases lay outside the gene matches. This CDR3 is CASSPMDRGDNSPLHF. DNA of the CDR3: TGTGCCAGCAGCCCTATGGACAGGGGAGATAATTCACCCCTCCACTTT. Filled out from reference TRBV11-1 and TRBJ1-6, the complete variable domain reads EAEVAQSPRYKITEKSQAVAFWCDPISGHATLYWYRQILGQGPELLVQFQDESVVDDSQLPKDRFSAERLKGVDSTLKIQPAELGDSAMYLCASSPMDRGDNSPLHFGNGTRLTVT.

V and J are TRBV3-1 (or the pseudogene TRBV3-2) and TRBJ1-1; no reliable D call. V lost 4 bases to trimming and J lost 0 bases, with 15 bases between them. The germline V gene encodes CDR1 LGHDT and CDR2 YNNKEL (reference sequence). CDR3 size: 16 residues. CDR3 loop: CASSPPAGWVNTEAFF. CDR3 nucleotides: TGTGCCAGCAGCCCCCCGGCGGGGTGGGTGAACACTGAAGCTTTCTTT.

This chain connects TRBV9 to TRBJ1-6; 7 bases are a match to TRBD1. Germline V gene data show CDR1 as SGDLS and CDR2 as YYNGEE. This CDR3 has 15 residues. V shed 2 bases and J 9 bases; nucleotides not matched to a gene: 8. The CDR3 here is CASSVDREESSPLHF. The CDR3 DNA follows: TGTGCCAGCAGCGTCGACAGGGAGGAGAGTTCACCCCTCCACTTT.